The next 28 T cell receptor beta chains were all read from a single sample in a study of T cell responses to AZD1222 COVID-19 vaccine. Measured with immunoSEQ multiplex PCR; TCRdb has only the in-frame clones, and not every one. The sample shows approximately 100,000 clones, 80% to 95% of them seen only once. Sequencing used peripheral blood, obtained on day 0 of AZD1222 vaccination. The receptor source for this set is an adult in good health.

V gene TRBV6-6 combines with J gene TRBJ1-4; D is possibly TRBD1 (5 bases). Germline CDR1 and CDR2: MNHNY and SVGAGI (reference sequence). The CDR3 runs to 13 residues. Deletions cut 1 base from V and 6 bases from J, with 6 bases between. CDR3 nucleotides: TGTGCCAGCAGTTACTGGGGGGATGAAAAACTGTTTTTT. It specifies CASSYWGDEKLFF.

The chain has TRBV9 and TRBJ2-7, with 8 bases fitting TRBD2. CDR3 length: 15 amino acids. V lost 0 bases to trimming and J lost 3 bases; unmatched junction nucleotides: 5. CDR1 is SGDLS, CDR2 YYNGEE, per germline. CDR3 bases: TGTGCCAGCAGCGTAGGGATAGCGGGAAGCTACGAGCAGTACTTC. The encoded protein is CASSVGIAGSYEQYF.

In nucleotides, the CDR3 is TGTGCCAGCAGCTTAGCGTACCAAGAGACCCAGTACTTC. Translating gives CASSLAYQETQYF. The rearrangement joins TRBV7-3 to TRBJ2-5; D gene ambiguous. The V end lost 2 bases, the J end lost 0 bases, and 4 bases lay between the germline ends. This CDR3 has 13 residues. Germline-derived CDR1 and CDR2 are SGHTA and FQGTGA.

This chain connects TRBV3-1 (or the pseudogene TRBV3-2) to TRBJ1-1; unclear D gene. Deletions cut 1 base from V and 4 bases from J, with 10 bases between. Germline loops: CDR1 LGHDT, CDR2 YNNKEL (reference sequence). The CDR3 has 14 amino acids. The CDR3 DNA is TGTGCCAGCAGCCAAGTATCAGGACGCACTGAAGCTTTCTTT. Its protein product is CASSQVSGRTEAFF.

This sequence joins TRBV7-3 and TRBJ2-3; 9 nucleotides match TRBD2. Germline CDR1 is SGHTA and CDR2 is FQGTGA. The CDR3 spans 15 residues. Losses at the gene ends were 5 bases for V and 2 bases for J; bases not matched to a gene: 5. CDR3 region: CASSVLAGSTDTQYF. The CDR3 nucleotides are TGTGCCAGCAGCGTCCTAGCGGGGTCCACAGATACGCAGTATTTT.

The gene calls are TRBV10-3 and TRBJ2-5; TRBD2 matches 10 bases. Trimming took 9 bases from V and 4 from J; bases not matched to a gene: 11. Germline V lookup: CDR1 ENHRY, CDR2 SYGVKD. The CDR3 runs 15 residues. The CDR3 DNA is TGTGCCATAGGGGCTAGCGGGAGTGACCGAGAGACCCAGTACTTC. Protein: CAIGASGSDRETQYF.

The rearrangement uses TRBV12-3 or TRBV12-4 and TRBJ1-1, with D possibly TRBD1 on 6 matching bases. There are 13 residues in the CDR3. V was shortened by 6 bases and J by 1 base, with 9 bases between the two germline ends. CDR3 loop: CASRPGQNTEAFF. The CDR3 DNA is TGTGCCAGCAGACCGGGACAGAACACTGAAGCTTTCTTT.

V gene TRBV11-3 combines with J gene TRBJ1-6, with 8 positions matching TRBD1. This CDR3 region has 14 residues. Germline V lookup: CDR1 SGHNT, CDR2 YENEEA. J was trimmed by 9 bases and V by 6 bases; bases with no gene match: 7. CDR3 nucleotide sequence: TGTGCCAGCAGGGGACAGGCGGTCGGTTCACCCCTCCACTTT. Protein product: CASRGQAVGSPLHF. The whole variable domain, remainder taken from reference TRBV11-3 and TRBJ1-6, is EAGVVQSPRYKIIEKKQPVAFWCNPISGHNTLYWYLQNLGQGPELLIRYENEEAVDDSQLPKDRFSAERLKGVDSTLKIQPAELGDSAVYLCASRGQAVGSPLHFGNGTRLTVT.

The rearrangement links TRBV4-3 to TRBJ1-6; D call uncertain. The CDR3 runs 15 residues. V was shortened by 3 bases and J by 9 bases, with 15 bases between the two germline ends. Germline CDR1 and CDR2: LGHNA and YSLEER. Here the CDR3 DNA reads TGCGCCAGCAGCCAGGACCCCCCTGTGCGTTCACCCCTCCACTTT. Translation gives CASSQDPPVRSPLHF.

The chain uses TRBV5-1 and TRBJ2-1; D may correspond to TRBD1 or TRBD2 (5 bases each). Looked up from germline, CDR1 is SGHRS and CDR2 is YFSETQ. With 3 bases removed from V and 4 bases from J, the gap between germline ends came to 14 bases. The CDR3 loop spans 15 amino acids. The CDR3 sequence: CASSSGTQPYNEQFF. The CDR3 DNA reads TGCGCCAGCAGCTCCGGGACCCAGCCTTACAATGAGCAGTTCTTC.

This chain connects TRBV10-3 to TRBJ2-3; D perhaps matches TRBD2 (5 bases). Germline CDR1 ENHRY, CDR2 SYGVKD. The CDR3 length is 14 residues. V was pared by 4 bases and J by 5 bases, with 13 bases between. The CDR3 here is CAISGGLFGDTQYF. As DNA, the CDR3 is TGTGCCATCAGTGGAGGGTTATTCGGAGATACGCAGTATTTT.

The rearrangement joins TRBV18 to TRBJ2-2; TRBD1 might be the D (5 bases). CDR3 length: 16 amino acids. Germline values: CDR1 KGHSH, CDR2 LQKENI. V was clipped by 3 bases and J by 8 bases, with 19 bases between them. The CDR3, as DNA: TGTGCCAGCTCACCTGCCGGTTTCCAGGGCTCAGGGGAGCTGTTTTTT. Translated: CASSPAGFQGSGELFF.

This chain connects TRBV19 to TRBJ1-2; D remains unclear. From germline, CDR1 is LNHDA and CDR2 SQIVND (reference sequence). The length of the CDR3 is 12 residues. V shed 6 bases and J shed 3 bases, with 8 bases lying between them. The CDR3 coding sequence is TGTGCCAGTAGCAAGAGGGACTATGGCTACACCTTC. Translating it yields CASSKRDYGYTF.

The rearrangement links TRBV7-2 to TRBJ2-3; 7 positions agree with TRBD1. CDR1 and CDR2 from the germline V gene are SGHTA and FQGNSA. CDR3 size: 15 residues. Trimming cost V 6 bases and J 2 bases; bases outside gene matches: 8. DNA of the CDR3: TGTGCCAGCAGTATTAGACAGGGCTCCACAGATACGCAGTATTTT. Its translation is CASSIRQGSTDTQYF.

The gene calls are TRBV7-2 and TRBJ2-1; the D call may be TRBD1 or TRBD2 (6 bases each). V was cut by 6 bases and J by 7 bases, with 19 bases left in between. This CDR3 has 15 residues. The germline CDR1 and CDR2 sequences are SGHTA and FQGNSA. In DNA, the CDR3 is TGTGCCAGCAGTGGGGGGCTAGCCCGCTGGAATGAGCAGTTCTTC. It translates to CASSGGLARWNEQFF.

The V gene is TRBV30, the J gene TRBJ2-2; D is undetermined. The V gene's germline CDR1 is GTSNPN and CDR2 SVGIG (reference sequence). V dropped 4 bases and J dropped 6 bases, with 9 bases sitting between them. The length of the CDR3 is 12 residues. CDR3 region: CAWKVRSGELFF. CDR3 in DNA: TGTGCCTGGAAGGTTCGGTCCGGGGAGCTGTTTTTT.

The CDR3 loop is CASSLGDRPTNEKLFF. In DNA, the CDR3 is TGCGCCAGCAGCCTGGGGGACCGACCAACTAATGAAAAACTGTTTTTT. The chain uses TRBV5-1 and TRBJ1-4; a possible D gene is TRBD1 (5 bases). The CDR3 runs to 16 residues. Germline V gene sequence: CDR1 SGHRS, CDR2 YFSETQ. The V end was cut by 4 bases, the J end by 0 bases, with 13 bases between. The full variable domain, with the rest looked up from reference TRBV5-1 and TRBJ1-4, is KAGVTQTPRYLIKTRGQQVTLSCSPISGHRSVSWYQQTPGQGLQFLFEYFSETQRNKGNFPGRFSGRQFSNSRSEMNVSTLELGDSALYLCASSLGDRPTNEKLFFGSGTQLSVL.

This clone appeared a single time. The chain employs TRBV7-9 and TRBJ2-5; TRBD2 matches at 14 bases. CDR1 and CDR2 (germline): SEHNR, FQNEAQ (reference sequence). V lost 1 base and J lost 4; bases outside the gene matches: 2. The CDR3 extends over 16 amino acids. CDR3 nucleotide sequence: TGTGCCAGCAGCTTAGAGGGGACTAGCGGGAGAGAGACCCAGTACTTC. Protein: CASSLEGTSGRETQYF.

This clone is a singleton in its sample. The chain links TRBV27 to TRBJ2-2; D perhaps matches TRBD2 (7 bases). Trimming stripped 7 bases from V and 6 bases from J, with 15 bases between. There are 14 residues in the CDR3. The V gene's germline CDR1 is MNHEY and CDR2 SMNVEV (reference sequence). The CDR3 nucleotides are TGTGCCAGCACCTGGGGGGGCGCGGCCGGGGAGCTGTTTTTT. Its translation is CASTWGGAAGELFF.

The J gene is TRBJ2-5, the V gene TRBV5-1, with 10 positions matching TRBD2. The CDR3 extends over 17 amino acids. V lost 0 bases, J lost 2 bases, and 7 bases stayed unmatched. The V gene's germline CDR1 is SGHRS and CDR2 YFSETQ. The CDR3 protein is CASSLGATSGPQETQYF. In DNA form, the CDR3 reads TGCGCCAGCAGCTTGGGGGCGACTAGCGGGCCACAAGAGACCCAGTACTTC.

This sequence joins TRBV4-1 and TRBJ1-2; 10 bases line up with TRBD1. The CDR3 extends over 15 amino acids. In germline, CDR1 is MGHRA, CDR2 YSYEKL. V was pared by 0 bases and J by 5 bases, with 3 bases of the junction left unmatched. For the CDR3, the DNA is TGCGCCAGCAGCCAAGATTGGGGACAGGGGTATGGCTACACCTTC. Protein product: CASSQDWGQGYGYTF.

The chain recombines TRBV19 with TRBJ1-5; D ambiguous. The CDR3 is made up of 15 amino acids. V lost 2 bases and J 4 bases, leaving 12 bases between the germline ends. Germline V gene lookup returns CDR1 LNHDA and CDR2 SQIVND (reference sequence). Here the CDR3 DNA reads TGTGCCAGTAGTATAAAGTCACGTCGAAATCAGCCCCAGCATTTT. This encodes CASSIKSRRNQPQHF.

The V call is TRBV30, the J call TRBJ2-3; 14 bases fit TRBD2. J was trimmed by 8 bases and V by 2 bases; bases with no gene match: 9. The germline V gene has CDR1 GTSNPN and CDR2 SVGIG (reference sequence). The length of the CDR3 is 16 residues. DNA of the CDR3: TGTGCCTGGAGTCACGCGACTAGCGGGAGGGCCGGTACGCAGTATTTT. This codes for CAWSHATSGRAGTQYF.

The chain carries TRBV6-2 or TRBV6-3 and TRBJ2-7; D might be TRBD1 (6 bases). This CDR3 is built from 13 residues. Trimming removed 7 bases from V and 2 bases from J, with 12 bases in between. Germline V lookup: CDR1 MNHEY, CDR2 SVGEGT. The CDR3 protein is CASTPGHAYEQYF. The CDR3 coding sequence is TGTGCCAGCACCCCGGGACACGCCTACGAGCAGTACTTC.

Note on this clone: Different DNA sequences within this sample yield the same CDR3. The genes are TRBV5-1 and TRBJ2-5; no reliable D call. Trimming cost V 0 bases and J 1 base, with 7 bases left between them. There are 14 residues in the CDR3. Germline V gives CDR1 SGHRS, CDR2 YFSETQ. In DNA, the CDR3 is TGCGCCAGCAGCTTGGCCGGCGCCCAAGAGACCCAGTACTTC. Its protein product is CASSLAGAQETQYF.

J is TRBJ2-3 and V is TRBV13; a weak D match, TRBD1 (6 bases). Germline V gene data show CDR1 as PRHDT and CDR2 as FYEKMQ (reference sequence). V lost 8 bases and J lost 1, with 10 bases in between. This CDR3 is 13 amino acids long. CDR3 nucleotides: TGTGCCAGCGGAAGGACAGGCACAGATACGCAGTATTTT. Protein: CASGRTGTDTQYF.

The chain joins TRBV30 to TRBJ1-6; 8 nucleotides agree with TRBD1. The CDR3 has 15 residues. Germline V lookup: CDR1 GTSNPN, CDR2 SVGIG (reference sequence). J lost 10 bases, V lost 2 bases, and 10 bases had no gene match. The CDR3, as DNA: TGTGCCTGGAGTAAGACAGGGGAAGGCGGATCACCCCTCCACTTT. Translating gives CAWSKTGEGGSPLHF.

This rearrangement joins TRBV28 to TRBJ2-5; D call uncertain. The CDR3 totals 16 residues. The germline CDR1 and CDR2 sequences are MDHEN and SYDVKM. V lost 5 bases and J lost 1, with 17 bases in between. Written as DNA, the CDR3 is TGTGCCAGCAGTAGCCCCATTGCGCACCTCCAAGAGACCCAGTACTTC. This translates into CASSSPIAHLQETQYF.